The entry below describes one T cell receptor beta chain. Other DNA sequences of this sample code for an identical CDR3. Generated by immunoSEQ multiplex PCR, the TCRdb table keeps only in-frame clones and is missing some. This sample has tens of thousands of clones, with roughly 90% found just once. These data originate in a study of blood T cell repertoires in COVID-19. Sequencing input: peripheral blood. The receptor was isolated from a human donor in a cohort sampled during active COVID-19.

CDR3 amino acids: CASSLEGLRETQYF. CDR3 in DNA: TGCGCCAGCAGCTTGGAGGGGCTCAGGGAGACCCAGTACTTC. V and J are TRBV5-1 and TRBJ2-5, with D possibly TRBD1 on 5 matching bases. The V end lost 0 bases, the J end lost 5 bases, and 11 bases lay between the germline ends. Germline CDR1 SGHRS, CDR2 YFSETQ. The CDR3 spans 14 residues.